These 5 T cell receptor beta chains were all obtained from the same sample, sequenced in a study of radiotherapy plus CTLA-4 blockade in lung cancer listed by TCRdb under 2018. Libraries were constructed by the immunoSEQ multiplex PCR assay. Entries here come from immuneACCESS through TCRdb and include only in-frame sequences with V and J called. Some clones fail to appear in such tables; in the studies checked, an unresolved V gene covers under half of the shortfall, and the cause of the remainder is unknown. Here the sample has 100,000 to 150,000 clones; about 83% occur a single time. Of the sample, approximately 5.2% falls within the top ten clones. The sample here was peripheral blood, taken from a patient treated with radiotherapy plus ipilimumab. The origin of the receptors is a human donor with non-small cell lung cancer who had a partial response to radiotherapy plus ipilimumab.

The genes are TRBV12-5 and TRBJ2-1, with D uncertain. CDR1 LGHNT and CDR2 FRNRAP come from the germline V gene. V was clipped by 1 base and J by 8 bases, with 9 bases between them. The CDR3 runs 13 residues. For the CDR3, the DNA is TGTGCTAGTGGTTTGGGGGCCGGCGATGAGCAGTTCTTC. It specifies CASGLGAGDEQFF.

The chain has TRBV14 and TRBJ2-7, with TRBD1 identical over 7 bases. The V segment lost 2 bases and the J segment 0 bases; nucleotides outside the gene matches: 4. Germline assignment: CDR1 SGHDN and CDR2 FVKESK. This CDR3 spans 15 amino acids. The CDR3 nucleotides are TGTGCCAGCAGCCAATTACAGGGGCGCTCCTACGAGCAGTACTTC. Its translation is CASSQLQGRSYEQYF.

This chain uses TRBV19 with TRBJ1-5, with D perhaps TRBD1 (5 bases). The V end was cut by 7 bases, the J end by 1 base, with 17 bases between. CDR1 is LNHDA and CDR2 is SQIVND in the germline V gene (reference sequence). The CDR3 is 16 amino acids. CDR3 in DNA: TGTGCCAGTACCCCCTCAGGGATACAGAGCAATCAGCCCCAGCATTTT. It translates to CASTPSGIQSNQPQHF.

The CDR3 sequence: CASSPQTGGYTF. The CDR3 nucleotides read TGTGCCAGCAGCCCCCAGACAGGGGGCTACACCTTC. This chain connects TRBV28 to TRBJ1-2; 7 bases line up with TRBD1. V lost 6 bases, J lost 8 bases, and 6 bases stayed unmatched. This CDR3 contains 12 residues. Germline CDR1 MDHEN, CDR2 SYDVKM.

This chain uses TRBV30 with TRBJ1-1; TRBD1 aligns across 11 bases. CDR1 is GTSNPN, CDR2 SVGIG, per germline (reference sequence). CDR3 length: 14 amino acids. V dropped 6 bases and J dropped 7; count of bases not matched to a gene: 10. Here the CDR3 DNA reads TGTGCCTGCCTTGGACAGGGGGCTCTCGGTGAAGCTTTCTTT. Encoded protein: CACLGQGALGEAFF.